This TCR beta chain emerged from a study of beta chain features in type 1 diabetes. Study-level points and caveats: Shortening of TCRB CDR3s, moderate but significant, appeared in all four CD4+ subsets of Type 1 diabetes patients.

Germline V gene sequence: CDR1 SGHRS, CDR2 YFSETQ. This CDR3 comprises 15 residues. V lost 4 bases and J lost 2, with 16 bases in between. Turning to this clone: Its antigen is currently unknown.

Expressed TCRB transcripts got sequenced, as all isolated RNA was reverse transcribed. Sequenced by immunoSEQ multiplex PCR; TCRdb stores in-frame clones only, minus some. The repertoire consists of around 300,000 clones, with about 15% occurring once and the leading ten covering 0.015%. This sequence originates from a man younger than 35 with type 1 diabetes. Sequencing was performed on naive CD4+ T cells from blood. The chain carries TRBV5-1 and TRBJ2-7, with D tentatively TRBD2 (7 bases). CDR3 protein: CASSQGSSGTYEQYF. The CDR3 bases are TGCGCCAGCAGCCAGGGGTCTAGCGGAACCTACGAGCAGTACTTC.